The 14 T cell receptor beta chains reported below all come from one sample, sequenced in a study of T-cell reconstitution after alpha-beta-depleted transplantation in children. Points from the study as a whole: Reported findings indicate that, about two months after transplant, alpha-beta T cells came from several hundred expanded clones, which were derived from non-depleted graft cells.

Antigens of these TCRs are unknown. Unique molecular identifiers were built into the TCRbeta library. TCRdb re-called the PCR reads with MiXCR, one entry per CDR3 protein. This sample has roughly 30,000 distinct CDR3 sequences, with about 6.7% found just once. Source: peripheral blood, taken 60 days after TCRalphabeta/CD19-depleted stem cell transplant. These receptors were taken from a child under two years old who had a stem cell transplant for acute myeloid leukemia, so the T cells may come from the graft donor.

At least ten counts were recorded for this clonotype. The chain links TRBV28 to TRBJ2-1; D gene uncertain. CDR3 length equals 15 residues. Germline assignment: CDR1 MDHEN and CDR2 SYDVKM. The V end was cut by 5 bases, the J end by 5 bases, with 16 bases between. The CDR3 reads CASSADTLKDNEQFF. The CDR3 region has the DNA TGTGCCAGCAGTGCAGACACGCTGAAGGACAATGAGCAGTTCTTC. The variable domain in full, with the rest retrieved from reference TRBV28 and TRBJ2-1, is DVKVTQSSRYLVKRTGEKVFLECVQDMDHENMFWYRQDPGLGLRLIYFSYDVKMKEKGDIPEGYSVSREKKERFSLILESASTNQTSMYLCASSADTLKDNEQFFGPGTRLTVL.

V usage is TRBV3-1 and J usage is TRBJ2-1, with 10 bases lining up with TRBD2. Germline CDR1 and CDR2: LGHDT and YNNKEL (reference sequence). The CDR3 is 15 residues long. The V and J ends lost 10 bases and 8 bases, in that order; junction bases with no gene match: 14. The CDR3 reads CATTQERGGRDEQFF. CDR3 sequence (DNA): TGTGCCACCACCCAAGAGCGGGGGGGCCGAGATGAGCAGTTCTTC.

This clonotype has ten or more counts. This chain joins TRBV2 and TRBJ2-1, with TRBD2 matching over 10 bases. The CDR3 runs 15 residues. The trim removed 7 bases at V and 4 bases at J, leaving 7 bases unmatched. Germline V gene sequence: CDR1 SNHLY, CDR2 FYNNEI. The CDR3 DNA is TGTGCCAGCAAGGTGGGACTAGCGAGGTACAATGAGCAGTTCTTC. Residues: CASKVGLARYNEQFF.

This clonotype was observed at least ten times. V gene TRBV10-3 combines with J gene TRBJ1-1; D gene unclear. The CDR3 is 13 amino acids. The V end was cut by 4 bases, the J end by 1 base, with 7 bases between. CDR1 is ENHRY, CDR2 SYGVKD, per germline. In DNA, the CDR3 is TGTGCCATCAGTGCCCGGGGGAACACTGAAGCTTTCTTT. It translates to CAISARGNTEAFF.

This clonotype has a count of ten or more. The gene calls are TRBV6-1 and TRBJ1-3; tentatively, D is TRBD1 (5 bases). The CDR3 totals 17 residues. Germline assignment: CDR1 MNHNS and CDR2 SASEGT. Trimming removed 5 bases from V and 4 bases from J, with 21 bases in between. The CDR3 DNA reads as TGTGCCAGCAGTCAAAAGGGCAGGGCCCTCTGGGGAAACACCATATATTTT. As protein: CASSQKGRALWGNTIYF.

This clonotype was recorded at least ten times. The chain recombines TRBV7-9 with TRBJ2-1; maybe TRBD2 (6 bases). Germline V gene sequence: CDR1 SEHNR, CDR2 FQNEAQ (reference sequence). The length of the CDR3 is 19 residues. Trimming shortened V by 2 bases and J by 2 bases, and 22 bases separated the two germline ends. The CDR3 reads CASSLWSFQSSDTYNEQFF. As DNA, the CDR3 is TGTGCCAGCAGCTTATGGTCTTTCCAGTCTAGCGACACCTACAATGAGCAGTTCTTC.

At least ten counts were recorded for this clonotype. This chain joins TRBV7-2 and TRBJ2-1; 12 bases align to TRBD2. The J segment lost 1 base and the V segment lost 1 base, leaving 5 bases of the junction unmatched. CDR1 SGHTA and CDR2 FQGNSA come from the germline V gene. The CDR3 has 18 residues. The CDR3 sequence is CASSLGLAGGPSYNEQFF. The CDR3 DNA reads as TGTGCCAGCAGCTTAGGGCTAGCGGGGGGGCCATCCTACAATGAGCAGTTCTTC.

This chain's CDR3 is CASSARTGLVDEQYF. DNA for the CDR3: TGTGCCAGCAGTGCCAGGACAGGGTTGGTAGACGAGCAGTACTTC. The chain uses TRBV12-3 or TRBV12-4 and TRBJ2-7, with 8 bases fitting TRBD1. V lost 5 bases, J lost 5 bases, and 11 bases stayed unmatched. The CDR3 covers 15 residues.

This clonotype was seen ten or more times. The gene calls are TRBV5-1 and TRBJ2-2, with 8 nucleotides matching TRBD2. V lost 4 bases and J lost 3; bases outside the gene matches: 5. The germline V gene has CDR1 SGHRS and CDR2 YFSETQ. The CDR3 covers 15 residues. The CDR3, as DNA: TGCGCCAGCAGCCCGCTGACTAGCGACACCGGGGAGCTGTTTTTT. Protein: CASSPLTSDTGELFF.

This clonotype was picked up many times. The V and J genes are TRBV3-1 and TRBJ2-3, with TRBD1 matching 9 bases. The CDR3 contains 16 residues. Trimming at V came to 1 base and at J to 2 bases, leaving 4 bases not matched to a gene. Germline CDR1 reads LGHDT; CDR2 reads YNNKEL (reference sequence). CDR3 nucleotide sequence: TGTGCCAGCAGCCAAGCGAAACAGGGGGCCACAGATACGCAGTATTTT. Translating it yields CASSQAKQGATDTQYF.

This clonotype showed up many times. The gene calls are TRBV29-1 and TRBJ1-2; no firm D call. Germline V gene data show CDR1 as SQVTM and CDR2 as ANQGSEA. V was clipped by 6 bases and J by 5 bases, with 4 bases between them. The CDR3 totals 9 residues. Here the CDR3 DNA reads TGCAGCGTGGAGTATGGCTACACCTTC. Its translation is CSVEYGYTF.

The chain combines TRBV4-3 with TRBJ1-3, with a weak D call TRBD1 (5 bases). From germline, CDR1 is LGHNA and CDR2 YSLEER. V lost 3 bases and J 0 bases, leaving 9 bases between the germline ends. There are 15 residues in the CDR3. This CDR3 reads CASSQGVYSGNTIYF. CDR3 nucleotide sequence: TGCGCCAGCAGCCAGGGGGTCTACTCTGGAAACACCATATATTTT.

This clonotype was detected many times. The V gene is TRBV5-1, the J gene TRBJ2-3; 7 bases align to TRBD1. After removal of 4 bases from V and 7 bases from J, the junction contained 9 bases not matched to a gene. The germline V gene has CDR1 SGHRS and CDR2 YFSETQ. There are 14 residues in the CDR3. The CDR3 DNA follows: TGCGCCAGCAGCCCGGGACAGAAGAAGAATACGCAGTATTTT. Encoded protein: CASSPGQKKNTQYF.

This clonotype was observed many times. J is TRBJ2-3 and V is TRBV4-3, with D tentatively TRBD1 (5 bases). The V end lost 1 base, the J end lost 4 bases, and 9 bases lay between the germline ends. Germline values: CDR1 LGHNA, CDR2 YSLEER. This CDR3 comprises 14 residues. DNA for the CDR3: TGCGCCAGCAGCCAAGTAACAGGTGCAGATACGCAGTATTTT. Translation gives CASSQVTGADTQYF.